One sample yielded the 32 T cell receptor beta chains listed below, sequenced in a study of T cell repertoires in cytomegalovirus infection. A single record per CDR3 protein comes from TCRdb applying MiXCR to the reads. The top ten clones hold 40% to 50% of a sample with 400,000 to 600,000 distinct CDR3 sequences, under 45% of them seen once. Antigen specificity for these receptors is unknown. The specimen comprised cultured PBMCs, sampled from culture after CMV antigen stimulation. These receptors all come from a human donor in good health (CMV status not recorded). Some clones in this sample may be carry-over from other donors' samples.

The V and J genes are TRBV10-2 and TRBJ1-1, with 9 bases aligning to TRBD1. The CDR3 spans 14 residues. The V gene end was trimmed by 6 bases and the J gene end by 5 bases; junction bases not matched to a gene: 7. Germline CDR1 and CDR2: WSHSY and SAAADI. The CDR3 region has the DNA TGCGCCAGCAGGGGGACAGGGCGTTGGACTGAAGCTTTCTTT. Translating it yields CASRGTGRWTEAFF.

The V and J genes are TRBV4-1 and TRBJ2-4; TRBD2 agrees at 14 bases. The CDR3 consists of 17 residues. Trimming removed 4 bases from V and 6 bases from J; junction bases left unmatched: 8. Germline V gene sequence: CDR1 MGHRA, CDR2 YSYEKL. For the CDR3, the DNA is TGCGCCAGCAGCCGGCTGGGACTAGCGGGAGAGGGAAACATTCAGTACTTC. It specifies CASSRLGLAGEGNIQYF.

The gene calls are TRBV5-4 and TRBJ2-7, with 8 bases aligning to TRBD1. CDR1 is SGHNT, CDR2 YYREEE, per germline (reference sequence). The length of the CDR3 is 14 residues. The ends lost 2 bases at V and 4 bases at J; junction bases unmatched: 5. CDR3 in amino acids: CASSLQGGGYEQYF. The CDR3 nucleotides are TGTGCCAGCAGCTTACAGGGGGGTGGTTACGAGCAGTACTTC. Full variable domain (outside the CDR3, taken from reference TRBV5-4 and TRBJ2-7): ETGVTQSPTHLIKTRGQQVTLRCSSQSGHNTVSWYQQALGQGPQFIFQYYREEENGRGNFPPRFSGLQFPNYSSELNVNALELDDSALYLCASSLQGGGYEQYFGPGTRLTVT.

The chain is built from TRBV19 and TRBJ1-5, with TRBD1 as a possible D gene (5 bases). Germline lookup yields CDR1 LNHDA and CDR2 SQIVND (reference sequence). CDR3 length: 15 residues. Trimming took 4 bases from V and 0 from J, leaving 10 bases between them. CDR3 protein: CASSSREYSNQPQHF. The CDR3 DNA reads TGTGCCAGTAGTAGCAGGGAATATAGCAATCAGCCCCAGCATTTT.

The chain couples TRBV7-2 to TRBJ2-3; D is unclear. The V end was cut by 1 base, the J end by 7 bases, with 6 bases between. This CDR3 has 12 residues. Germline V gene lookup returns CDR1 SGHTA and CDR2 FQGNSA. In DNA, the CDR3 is TGTGCCAGCAGCTTAGATTTGTATACGCAGTATTTT. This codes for CASSLDLYTQYF.

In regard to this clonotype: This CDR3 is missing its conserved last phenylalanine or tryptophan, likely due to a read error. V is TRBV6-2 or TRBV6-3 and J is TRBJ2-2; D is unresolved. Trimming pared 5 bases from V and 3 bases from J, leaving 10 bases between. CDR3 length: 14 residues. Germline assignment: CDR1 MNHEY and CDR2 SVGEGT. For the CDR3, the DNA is TGTGCCAGCAGTGATGGTCGGGACACCGGGGAGCTGTTTTCT. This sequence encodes CASSDGRDTGELFS.

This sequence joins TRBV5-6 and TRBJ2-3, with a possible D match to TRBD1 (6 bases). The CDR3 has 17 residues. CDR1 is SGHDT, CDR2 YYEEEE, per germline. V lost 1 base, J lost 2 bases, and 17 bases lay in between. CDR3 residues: CASSLNRNRANTDTQYF. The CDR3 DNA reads TGTGCCAGCAGCTTGAACCGAAACAGGGCCAACACAGATACGCAGTATTTT. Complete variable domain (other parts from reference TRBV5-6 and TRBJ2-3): DAGVTQSPTHLIKTRGQQVTLRCSPKSGHDTVSWYQQALGQGPQFIFQYYEEEERQRGNFPDRFSGHQFPNYSSELNVNALLLGDSALYLCASSLNRNRANTDTQYFGPGTRLTVL.

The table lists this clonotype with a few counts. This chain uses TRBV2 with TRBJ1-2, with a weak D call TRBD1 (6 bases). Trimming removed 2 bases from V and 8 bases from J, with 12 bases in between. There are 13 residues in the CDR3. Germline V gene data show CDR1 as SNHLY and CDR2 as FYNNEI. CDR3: CASSEQQGGGYTF. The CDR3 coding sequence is TGTGCCAGCAGTGAACAACAGGGTGGCGGCTACACCTTC.

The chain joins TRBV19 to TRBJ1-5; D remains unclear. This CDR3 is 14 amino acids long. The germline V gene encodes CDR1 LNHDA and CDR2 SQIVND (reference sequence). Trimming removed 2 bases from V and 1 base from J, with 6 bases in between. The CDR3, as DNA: TGTGCCAGTAGTATAACTAGCAGCAATCAGCCCCAGCATTTT. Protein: CASSITSSNQPQHF.

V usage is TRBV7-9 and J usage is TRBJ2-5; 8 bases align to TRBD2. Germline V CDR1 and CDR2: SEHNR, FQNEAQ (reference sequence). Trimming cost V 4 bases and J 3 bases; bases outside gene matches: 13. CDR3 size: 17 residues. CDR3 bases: TGTGCCAGCAGCTACCCCCTCACGCGGGGGGCGAAAGAGACCCAGTACTTC. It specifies CASSYPLTRGAKETQYF.

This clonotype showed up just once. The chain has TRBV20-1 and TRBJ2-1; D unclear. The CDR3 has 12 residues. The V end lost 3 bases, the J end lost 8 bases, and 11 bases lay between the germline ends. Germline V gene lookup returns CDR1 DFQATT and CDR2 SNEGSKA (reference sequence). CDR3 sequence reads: CSARDVVYEQFF. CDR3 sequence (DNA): TGCAGTGCTAGGGACGTAGTCTATGAGCAGTTCTTC.

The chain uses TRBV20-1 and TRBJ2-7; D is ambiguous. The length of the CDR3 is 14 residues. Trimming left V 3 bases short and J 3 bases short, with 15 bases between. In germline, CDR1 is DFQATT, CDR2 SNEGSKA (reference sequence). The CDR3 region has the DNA TGCAGTGCTAGGACTTCAGGAACCCTCTACGAGCAGTACTTC. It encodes CSARTSGTLYEQYF.

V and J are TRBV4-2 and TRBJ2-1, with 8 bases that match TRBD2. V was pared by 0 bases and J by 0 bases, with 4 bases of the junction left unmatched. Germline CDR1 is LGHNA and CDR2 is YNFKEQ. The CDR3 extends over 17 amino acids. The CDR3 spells CASSQEPGGSSYNEQFF. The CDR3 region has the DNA TGTGCCAGCAGCCAAGAACCGGGGGGGAGCTCCTACAATGAGCAGTTCTTC.

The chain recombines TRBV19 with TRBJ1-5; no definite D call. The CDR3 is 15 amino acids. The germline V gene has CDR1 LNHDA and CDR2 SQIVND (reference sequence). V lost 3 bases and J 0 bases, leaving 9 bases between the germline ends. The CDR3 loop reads CASSMAEYSNQPQHF. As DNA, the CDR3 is TGTGCCAGTAGTATGGCGGAGTATAGCAATCAGCCCCAGCATTTT. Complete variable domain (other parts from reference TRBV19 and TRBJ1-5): DGGITQSPKYLFRKEGQNVTLSCEQNLNHDAMYWYRQDPGQGLRLIYYSQIVNDFQKGDIAEGYSVSREKKESFPLTVTSAQKNPTAFYLCASSMAEYSNQPQHFGDGTRLSIL.

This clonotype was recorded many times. This chain's CDR3 is CASRHGTGGKGNYGYTF. CDR3 DNA: TGTGCCAGCAGACACGGGACAGGGGGCAAGGGAAACTATGGCTACACCTTC. The V gene is TRBV2, the J gene TRBJ1-2; 12 nucleotides match TRBD1. V was clipped by 6 bases and J by 2 bases; unmatched bases: 10. The CDR3 length is 17 residues. CDR1 is SNHLY, CDR2 FYNNEI, per germline.

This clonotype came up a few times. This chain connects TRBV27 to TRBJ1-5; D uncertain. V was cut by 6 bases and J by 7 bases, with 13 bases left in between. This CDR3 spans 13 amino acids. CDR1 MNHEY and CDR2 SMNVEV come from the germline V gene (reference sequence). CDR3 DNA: TGTGCCAGCAGCTCCGGGAAGACCCAGCCCCAGCATTTT. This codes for CASSSGKTQPQHF.

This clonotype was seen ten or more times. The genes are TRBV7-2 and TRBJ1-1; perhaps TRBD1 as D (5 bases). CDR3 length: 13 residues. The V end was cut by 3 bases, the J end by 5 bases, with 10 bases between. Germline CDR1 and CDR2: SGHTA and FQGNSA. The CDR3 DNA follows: TGTGCCAGCAGCTTTGCAGGGCTGACTGAAGCTTTCTTT. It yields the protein CASSFAGLTEAFF.

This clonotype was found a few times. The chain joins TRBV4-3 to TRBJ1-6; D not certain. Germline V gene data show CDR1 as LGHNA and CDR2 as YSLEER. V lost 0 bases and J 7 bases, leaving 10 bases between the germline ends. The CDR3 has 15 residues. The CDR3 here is CASSQERPPNSPLHF. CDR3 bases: TGCGCCAGCAGCCAAGAACGGCCGCCGAATTCACCCCTCCACTTT.

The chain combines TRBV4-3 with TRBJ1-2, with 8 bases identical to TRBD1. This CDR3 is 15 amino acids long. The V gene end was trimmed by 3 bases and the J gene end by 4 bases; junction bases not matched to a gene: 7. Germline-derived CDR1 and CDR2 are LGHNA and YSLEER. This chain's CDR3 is CASSHLTGGGYGYTF. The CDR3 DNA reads TGCGCCAGCAGCCACCTCACAGGGGGAGGCTATGGCTACACCTTC.

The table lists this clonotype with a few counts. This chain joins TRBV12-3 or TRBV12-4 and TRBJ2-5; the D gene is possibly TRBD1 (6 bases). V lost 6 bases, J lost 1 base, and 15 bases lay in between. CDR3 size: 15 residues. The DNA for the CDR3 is TGTGCCAGCAGGGTCTTAGGGGGAATCCAAGAGACCCAGTACTTC. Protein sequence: CASRVLGGIQETQYF.

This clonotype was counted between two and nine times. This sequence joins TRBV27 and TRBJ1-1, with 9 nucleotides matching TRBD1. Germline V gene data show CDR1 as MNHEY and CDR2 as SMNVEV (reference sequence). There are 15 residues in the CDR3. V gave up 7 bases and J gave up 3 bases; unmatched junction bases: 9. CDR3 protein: CASIGQGQPDTEAFF. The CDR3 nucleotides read TGTGCCAGCATTGGACAGGGGCAGCCAGACACTGAAGCTTTCTTT.

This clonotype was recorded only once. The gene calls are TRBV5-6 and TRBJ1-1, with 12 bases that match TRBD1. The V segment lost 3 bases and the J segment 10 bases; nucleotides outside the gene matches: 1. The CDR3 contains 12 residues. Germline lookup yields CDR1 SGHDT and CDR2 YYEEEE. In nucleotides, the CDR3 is TGTGCCAGCAGCTGGGGACAGGGGGCAGCTTTCTTT. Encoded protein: CASSWGQGAAFF.

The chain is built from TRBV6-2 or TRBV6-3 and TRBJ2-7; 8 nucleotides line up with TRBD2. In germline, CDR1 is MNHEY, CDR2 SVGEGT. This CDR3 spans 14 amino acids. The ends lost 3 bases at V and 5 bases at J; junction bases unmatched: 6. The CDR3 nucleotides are TGTGCCAGCAGTTATCCCGGGACTAGGGACGAGCAGTACTTC. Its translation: CASSYPGTRDEQYF.

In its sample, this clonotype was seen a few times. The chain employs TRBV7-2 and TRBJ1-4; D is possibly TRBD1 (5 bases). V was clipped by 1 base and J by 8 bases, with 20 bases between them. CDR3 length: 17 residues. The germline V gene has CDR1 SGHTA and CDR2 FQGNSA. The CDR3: CASSLGLRGKRGEKLFF. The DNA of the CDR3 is TGTGCCAGCAGCTTAGGCTTGCGGGGTAAAAGGGGAGAAAAACTGTTTTTT.

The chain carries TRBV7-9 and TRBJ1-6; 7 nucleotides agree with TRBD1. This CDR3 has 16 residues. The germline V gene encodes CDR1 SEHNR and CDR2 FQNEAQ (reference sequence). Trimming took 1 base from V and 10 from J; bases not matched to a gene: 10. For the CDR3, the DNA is TGTGCCAGCAGCTTAGGGGGCCAGGGGGAGAGGTCACCCCTCCACTTT. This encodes CASSLGGQGERSPLHF.

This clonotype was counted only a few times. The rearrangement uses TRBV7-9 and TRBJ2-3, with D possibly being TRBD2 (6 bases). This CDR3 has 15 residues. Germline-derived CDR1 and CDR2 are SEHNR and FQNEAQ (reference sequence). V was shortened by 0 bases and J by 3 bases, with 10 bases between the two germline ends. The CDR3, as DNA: TGTGCCAGCAGCTTAGCCGGGAGTTGGACAGATACGCAGTATTTT. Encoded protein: CASSLAGSWTDTQYF. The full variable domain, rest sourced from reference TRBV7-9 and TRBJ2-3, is DTGVSQNPRHKITKRGQNVTFRCDPISEHNRLYWYRQTLGQGPEFLTYFQNEAQLEKSRLLSDRFSAERPKGSFSTLEIQRTEQGDSAMYLCASSLAGSWTDTQYFGPGTRLTVL.

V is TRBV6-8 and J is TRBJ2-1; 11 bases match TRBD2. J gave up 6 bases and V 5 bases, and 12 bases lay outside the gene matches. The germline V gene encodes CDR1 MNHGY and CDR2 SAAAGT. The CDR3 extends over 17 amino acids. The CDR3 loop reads CASSRTYSGTSGNEQFF. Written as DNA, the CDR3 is TGTGCCAGCAGTCGCACTTACTCCGGGACTAGCGGCAATGAGCAGTTCTTC.

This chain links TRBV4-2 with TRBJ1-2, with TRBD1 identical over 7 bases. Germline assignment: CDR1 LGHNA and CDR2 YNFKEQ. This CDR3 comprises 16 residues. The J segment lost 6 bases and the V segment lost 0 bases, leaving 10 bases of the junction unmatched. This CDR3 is CASSQDSDRGHDGYTF. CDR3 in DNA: TGTGCCAGCAGCCAAGATTCAGATAGGGGGCATGATGGCTACACCTTC.

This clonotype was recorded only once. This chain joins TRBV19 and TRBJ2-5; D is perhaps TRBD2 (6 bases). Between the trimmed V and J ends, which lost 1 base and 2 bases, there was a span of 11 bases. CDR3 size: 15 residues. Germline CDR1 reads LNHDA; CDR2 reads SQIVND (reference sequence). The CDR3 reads CASSIVAGPQETQYF. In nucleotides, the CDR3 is TGTGCCAGTAGTATAGTGGCGGGACCACAAGAGACCCAGTACTTC.

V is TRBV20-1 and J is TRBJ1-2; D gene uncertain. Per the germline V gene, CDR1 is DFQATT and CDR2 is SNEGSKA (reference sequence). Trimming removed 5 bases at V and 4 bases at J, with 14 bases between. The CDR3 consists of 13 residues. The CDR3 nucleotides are TGCAGTGCTCCTCAATACTCCCTCTATGGCTACACCTTC. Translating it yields CSAPQYSLYGYTF.

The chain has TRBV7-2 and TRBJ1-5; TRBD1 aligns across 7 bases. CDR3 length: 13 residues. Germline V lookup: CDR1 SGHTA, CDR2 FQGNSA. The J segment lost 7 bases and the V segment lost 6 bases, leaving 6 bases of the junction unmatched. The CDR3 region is CASSTGVRQPQHF. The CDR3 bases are TGTGCCAGCAGTACAGGGGTACGACAGCCCCAGCATTTT.

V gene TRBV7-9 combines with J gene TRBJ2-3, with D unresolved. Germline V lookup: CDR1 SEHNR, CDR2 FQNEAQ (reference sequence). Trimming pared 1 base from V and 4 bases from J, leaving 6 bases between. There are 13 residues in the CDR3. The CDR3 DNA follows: TGTGCCAGCAGCTTAGGCTACGCAGATACGCAGTATTTT. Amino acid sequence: CASSLGYADTQYF.